This entry features one TCR beta chain sequence. What it binds is unknown. The data were obtained in a study of CXCR3-negative and CXCR3-positive naive CD8 T cells. The overall study: Per library, roughly 1.4 +/- 0.3 million reads; some 140 million TRB reads overall.

The CDR3 spans 15 residues. Germline V gene sequence: CDR1 SGDLS, CDR2 YYNGEE. Preparation of TRB cDNA libraries relied on 5' RACE carrying UMI labels. TCRdb re-called the 5' RACE reads; one entry per CDR3 protein, DNA not given. The sample holds more than 70,000 distinct CDR3 sequences. CD45RO-CCR7+CD27+CD95- marked naive CD8+ T cells. Study findings and constraints: Memory CD8+ cells showed much lower diversity, while both naive subsets were comparably high. Both naive subsets, CXCR3-negative and CXCR3-positive, displayed similar TRBV-TRBJ usage, unlike memory cells. Higher TRB CDR3 hydrophobicity marked CXCR3-positive naive cells relative to CXCR3-negative naive cells.

The specimen sequenced was naive CXCR3+ CD8+ T cells from blood. Subset denoted: CD45RO-CCR7+CD27+CD95- naive CD8+ T cells expressing CXCR3 (TNR3+). The clonotype originates from a human donor in good health. Some clones in this sample may be carry-over from other donors' samples. The J gene is TRBJ1-1, the V gene TRBV9; TCRdb selects TRBD1, and the lack of DNA leaves this call unchecked. The CDR3 region is CASSLGEGARTEAFF.